This entry lists 18 T cell receptor beta chains sequenced from one sample in a study of Tregs in tolerant kidney transplant recipients. Recipients received nonmyeloablative bone marrow transplants from related graft donors, with transient mixed chimerism. Clones were read by immunoSEQ multiplex PCR, and TCRdb kept only the in-frame ones, dropping some. The data show around 64,000 clones, with around 87% seen just once and 3.8% held by the top ten. The sequencing here drew on CD4+ T cells from blood (PBMCs), taken 6 months after the transplant. These receptors originate from a human patient who received a combined kidney and bone marrow transplant. Some T cells may originate from the graft donor.

V is TRBV18 and J is TRBJ1-1, with 8 positions matching TRBD1. Germline values: CDR1 KGHSH, CDR2 LQKENI. The CDR3 has 14 residues. With V trimmed by 2 bases and J by 6 bases, 5 bases remained unmatched. The CDR3 loop is CASSPTGGIPEAFF. CDR3 in DNA: TGTGCCAGCTCACCAACAGGGGGTATACCTGAAGCTTTCTTT.

The J gene is TRBJ1-6, the V gene TRBV4-3, with TRBD1 identical over 8 bases. Germline V gene lookup returns CDR1 LGHNA and CDR2 YSLEER. V dropped 1 base and J dropped 9; count of bases not matched to a gene: 11. This CDR3 is built from 17 residues. DNA for the CDR3: TGCGCCAGCAGCCAAGTTATATTCCCACAGGGGGGTTCACCCCTCCACTTT. This gives the protein CASSQVIFPQGGSPLHF.

The chain is built from TRBV14 and TRBJ2-7, with 7 bases identical to TRBD2. The CDR3 runs 16 residues. Germline values: CDR1 SGHDN, CDR2 FVKESK. After removal of 4 bases from V and 2 bases from J, the junction contained 11 bases not matched to a gene. In DNA, the CDR3 is TGTGCCAGCAGCCCCTTATTGACGAGCGGGACCTACGAGCAGTACTTC. Translation: CASSPLLTSGTYEQYF. The full variable domain, with the rest looked up from reference TRBV14 and TRBJ2-7, is EAGVTQFPSHSVIEKGQTVTLRCDPISGHDNLYWYRRVMGKEIKFLLHFVKESKQDESGMPNNRFLAERTGGTYSTLKVQPAELEDSGVYFCASSPLLTSGTYEQYFGPGTRLTVT.

The rearrangement uses TRBV18 and TRBJ2-7, with D possibly TRBD1 on 6 matching bases. This CDR3 region has 17 residues. The V end was cut by 2 bases, the J end by 0 bases, with 17 bases between. Germline V gene data show CDR1 as KGHSH and CDR2 as LQKENI. As DNA, the CDR3 is TGTGCCAGCTCACCAGGGAGAACAGGGTGGGTCTCCTACGAGCAGTACTTC. This translates into CASSPGRTGWVSYEQYF.

The chain combines TRBV19 with TRBJ1-1; 8 bases line up with TRBD1. The CDR3 runs 18 residues. V lost 2 bases, J lost 0 bases, and 11 bases stayed unmatched. CDR1 and CDR2 (germline): LNHDA, SQIVND (reference sequence). The CDR3 DNA follows: TGTGCCAGTAGTATATACGCAGGGGGCAGAGGAATGAACACTGAAGCTTTCTTT. Translating it yields CASSIYAGGRGMNTEAFF.

The gene calls are TRBV6-1 and TRBJ2-5; 12 bases agree with TRBD2. The J call may be mistaken, given a closer DNA end match to TRBJ2-7. Germline V CDR1 and CDR2: MNHNS, SASEGT. The CDR3 loop spans 15 amino acids. The CDR3 protein is CASKTLAGGSYEQYF. The CDR3, as DNA: TGTGCCAGCAAGACACTAGCGGGAGGCTCCTACGAGCAGTACTTC.

The V call is TRBV18, the J call TRBJ2-5, with D uncertain. The CDR3 length is 12 residues. Germline V gene data show CDR1 as KGHSH and CDR2 as LQKENI. Trimming shortened V by 5 bases and J by 5 bases, and 9 bases separated the two germline ends. DNA for the CDR3: TGTGCCAGCTCAGAAATTCGGGAGACCCAGTACTTC. Translation gives CASSEIRETQYF.

This chain joins TRBV5-8 and TRBJ2-7; D gene ambiguous. Trimming pared 1 base from V and 3 bases from J, leaving 11 bases between. This CDR3 has 14 residues. The germline V gene encodes CDR1 SGHTS and CDR2 YDEGEE. The CDR3 is CASSLFAEHYEQYF. The CDR3 DNA reads as TGTGCCAGCAGCTTGTTTGCGGAGCACTACGAGCAGTACTTC.

The chain couples TRBV11-3 to TRBJ2-5; 8 bases match TRBD1. V trimming: 5 bases; J trimming: 5 bases; junction bases outside the gene matches: 7. The germline V gene has CDR1 SGHNT and CDR2 YENEEA. This CDR3 comprises 14 residues. CDR3: CASSQRQGSETQYF. The CDR3 DNA reads TGTGCCAGCAGCCAACGACAGGGGTCTGAGACCCAGTACTTC.

The chain carries TRBV6-1 and TRBJ2-3, with D tentatively TRBD2 (6 bases). The CDR3 is 16 amino acids. Germline values: CDR1 MNHNS, CDR2 SASEGT. The V end lost 4 bases, the J end lost 5 bases, and 19 bases lay between the germline ends. The DNA of the CDR3 is TGTGCCAGCAGTGCGGAGGGGACCCCCGCAATAGATACGCAGTATTTT. Translated, it gives CASSAEGTPAIDTQYF.

V is TRBV10-2 and J is TRBJ2-7; 8 positions match TRBD1. Germline CDR1 is WSHSY and CDR2 is SAAADI. V shed 0 bases and J 5 bases; nucleotides not matched to a gene: 3. The length of the CDR3 is 14 residues. The CDR3 nucleotides read TGCGCCAGCAGTGAGTCGACAGGGGTGAACGAGCAGTACTTC. Translation gives CASSESTGVNEQYF.

The V and J genes are TRBV5-4 and TRBJ1-1; 8 nucleotides align to TRBD1. This CDR3 spans 16 amino acids. CDR1 and CDR2 from the germline V gene are SGHNT and YYREEE (reference sequence). V was clipped by 1 base and J by 4 bases; unmatched bases: 9. The CDR3 here is CASSLKGQAVGTEAFF. The CDR3 DNA reads as TGTGCCAGCAGCTTGAAGGGACAGGCGGTAGGCACTGAAGCTTTCTTT.

This clone was observed once. The rearrangement links TRBV5-6 to TRBJ2-7; D may be TRBD1 (5 bases). V shed 0 bases and J shed 4 bases, with 17 bases lying between them. Germline values: CDR1 SGHDT, CDR2 YYEEEE. This CDR3 is 16 amino acids long. The CDR3 protein is CASSLVQGRGEYEQYF. The CDR3 DNA reads TGTGCCAGCAGCTTGGTGCAGGGAAGGGGTGAGTACGAGCAGTACTTC.

This chain joins TRBV5-4 and TRBJ2-3; 13 bases align to TRBD2. The junction had 7 bases not matched to a gene; V was cut back by 1 base and J by 2 bases. Germline CDR1 is SGHNT and CDR2 is YYREEE (reference sequence). The CDR3 is made up of 18 amino acids. CDR3 nucleotides: TGTGCCAGCAGCTTGACGGGACTAGCGGGATGGTCCACAGATACGCAGTATTTT. As protein: CASSLTGLAGWSTDTQYF.

The V and J genes are TRBV5-4 and TRBJ2-3; D unclear. V shed 1 base and J shed 3 bases, with 3 bases lying between them. The CDR3 is 12 residues long. Germline lookup yields CDR1 SGHNT and CDR2 YYREEE (reference sequence). CDR3 protein: CASSLQTDTQYF. The DNA for the CDR3 is TGTGCCAGCAGCTTGCAAACAGATACGCAGTATTTT.

The V and J genes are TRBV19 and TRBJ1-5; the match to TRBD1 covers 7 bases. CDR3 length: 15 residues. The V gene end was trimmed by 6 bases and the J gene end by 8 bases; junction bases not matched to a gene: 13. Germline CDR1 reads LNHDA; CDR2 reads SQIVND (reference sequence). The CDR3 here is CASSHRGTFDKPQHF. The CDR3 DNA reads TGTGCCAGTAGCCACAGGGGCACCTTCGATAAGCCCCAGCATTTT. The whole variable domain, remainder taken from reference TRBV19 and TRBJ1-5, is DGGITQSPKYLFRKEGQNVTLSCEQNLNHDAMYWYRQDPGQGLRLIYYSQIVNDFQKGDIAEGYSVSREKKESFPLTVTSAQKNPTAFYLCASSHRGTFDKPQHFGDGTRLSIL.

A single count supports this clone. The rearrangement joins TRBV10-3 to TRBJ1-4; a possible D gene is TRBD1 (5 bases). Germline V gives CDR1 ENHRY, CDR2 SYGVKD. The CDR3 spans 12 residues. Trimming left V 4 bases short and J 10 bases short, with 10 bases between. The CDR3 coding sequence is TGTGCCATCAGTGCCGGAGGGGTAAAACTGTTTTTT. Translation gives CAISAGGVKLFF.

This rearrangement joins TRBV5-1 to TRBJ2-5; 10 nucleotides match TRBD2. V gave up 10 bases and J gave up 4 bases; unmatched junction bases: 13. CDR1 is SGHRS and CDR2 is YFSETQ in the germline V gene. The CDR3 runs 15 residues. CDR3 amino acids: CASGSGGAIIETQYF. The CDR3 DNA follows: TGCGCCTCCGGAAGCGGGGGGGCCATCATAGAGACCCAGTACTTC.